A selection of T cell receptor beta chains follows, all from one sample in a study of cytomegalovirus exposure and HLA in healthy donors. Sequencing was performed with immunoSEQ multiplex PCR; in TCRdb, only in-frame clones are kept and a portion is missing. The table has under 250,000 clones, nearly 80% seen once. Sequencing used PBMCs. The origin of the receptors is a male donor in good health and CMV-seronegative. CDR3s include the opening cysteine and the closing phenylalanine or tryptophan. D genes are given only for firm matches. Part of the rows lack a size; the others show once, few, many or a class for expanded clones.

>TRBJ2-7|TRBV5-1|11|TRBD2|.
CASTGGYEQYF
TGCGCCAGCACGGGAGGCTACGAGCAGTACTTC
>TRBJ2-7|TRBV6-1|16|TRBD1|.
CASSDGDREIYYEQYF
TGTGCCAGCAGTGACGGGGACAGGGAGATATACTACGAGCAGTACTTC
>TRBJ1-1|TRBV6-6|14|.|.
CASSDPWGGTEAFF
TGTGCCAGCAGCGATCCGTGGGGAGGCACTGAAGCTTTCTTT
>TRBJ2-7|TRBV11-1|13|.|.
CASSSTTGYEQYF
TGTGCCAGCAGCTCTACTACAGGGTACGAGCAGTACTTC
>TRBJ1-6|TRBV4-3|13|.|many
CASSLADNSPLHF
TGCGCCAGCAGCCTGGCCGATAATTCACCCCTCCACTTT
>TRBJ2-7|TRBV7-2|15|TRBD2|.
CASSPTSGGAFEQYF
TGTGCCAGCAGCCCTACTAGCGGGGGGGCCTTTGAGCAGTACTTC
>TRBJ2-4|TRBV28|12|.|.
CASGHRENIQYF
TGTGCCAGCGGTCACAGGGAAAACATTCAGTACTTC
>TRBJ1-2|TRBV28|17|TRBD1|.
CASGSLGDRGFNYGYTF
TGTGCCAGCGGCTCACTTGGGGACAGAGGGTTCAACTATGGCTACACCTTC
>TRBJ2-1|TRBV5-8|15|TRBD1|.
CASSLGGQGVNEQFF
TGTGCCAGCAGCTTGGGGGGGCAGGGGGTCAATGAGCAGTTCTTC
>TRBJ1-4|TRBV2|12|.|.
CASSTHREKLFF
TGTGCCAGCAGTACTCACCGGGAAAAACTGTTTTTT
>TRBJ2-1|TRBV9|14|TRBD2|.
CASSVEAGGNEQFF
TGTGCCAGCAGCGTAGAGGCGGGAGGAAATGAGCAGTTCTTC
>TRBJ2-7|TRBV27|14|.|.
CASSPRGWAYEQYF
TGTGCCAGCAGCCCACGAGGGTGGGCCTACGAGCAGTACTTC
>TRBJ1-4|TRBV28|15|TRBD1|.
CASSPPTGGYEKLFF
TGTGCCAGCAGTCCCCCGACAGGGGGCTATGAAAAACTGTTTTTT
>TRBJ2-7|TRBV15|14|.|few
CATSRDLGDYEQYF
TGTGCCACCAGCAGAGATCTCGGGGACTACGAGCAGTACTTC
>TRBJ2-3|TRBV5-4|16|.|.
CASSRQQGFSTDTQYF
TGTGCCAGCAGCCGCCAGCAGGGGTTCAGCACAGATACGCAGTATTTT
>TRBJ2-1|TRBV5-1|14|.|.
CASSLRGPGNEQFF
TGCGCCAGCAGCTTGAGGGGCCCCGGAAATGAGCAGTTCTTC
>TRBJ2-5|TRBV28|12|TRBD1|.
CASEGGLETQYF
TGTGCCAGCGAAGGGGGCCTGGAGACCCAGTACTTC
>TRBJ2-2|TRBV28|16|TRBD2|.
CASSSRLAGFTGELFF
TGTGCCAGCAGTTCGAGGCTAGCGGGGTTCACCGGGGAGCTGTTTTTT
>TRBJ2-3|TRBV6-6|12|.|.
CASSSIGDTQYF
TGTGCCAGCAGCTCGATCGGAGATACGCAGTATTTT
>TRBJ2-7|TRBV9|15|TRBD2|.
CASSVEGLFNTEQYF
TGTGCCAGCAGCGTAGAGGGACTATTTAATACAGAGCAGTACTTC
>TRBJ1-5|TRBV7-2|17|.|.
CASSLVAATISNQPQHF
TGTGCCAGCAGCTTAGTCGCGGCCACTATAAGCAATCAGCCCCAGCATTTT
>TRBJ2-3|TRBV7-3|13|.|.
CATSIGGTDTQYF
TGTGCCACCTCGATTGGAGGCACAGATACGCAGTATTTT
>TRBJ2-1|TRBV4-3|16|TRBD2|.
CASSRRTSGTYNEQFF
TGCGCCAGCAGCCGCAGGACTAGCGGAACCTACAATGAGCAGTTCTTC
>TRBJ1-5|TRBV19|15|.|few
CASSIRTGINQPQHF
TGTGCCAGTAGTATACGTACAGGGATTAATCAGCCCCAGCATTTT
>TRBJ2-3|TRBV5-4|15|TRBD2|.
CASSLAGGGADTQYF
TGTGCCAGCAGCTTGGCCGGGGGGGGTGCGGATACGCAGTATTTT
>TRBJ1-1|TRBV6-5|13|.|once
CASRDGRRGEAFF
TGTGCCAGCAGGGACGGACGTAGGGGTGAAGCTTTCTTT
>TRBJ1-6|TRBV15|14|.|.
CATSGFRVRSPLHF
TGTGCCACCAGCGGATTCAGGGTACGATCACCCCTCCACTTT
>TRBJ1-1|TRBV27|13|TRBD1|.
CASRGQGFTEAFF
TGTGCCAGCAGAGGACAGGGGTTCACTGAAGCTTTCTTT
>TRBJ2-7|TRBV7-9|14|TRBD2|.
CSSSRIAGTGEQYF
TGTTCCAGCAGCAGAATAGCGGGAACTGGTGAGCAGTACTTC
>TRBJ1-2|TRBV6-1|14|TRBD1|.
CASSEGDRNYGYTF
TGTGCCAGCAGTGAGGGGGACAGAAACTATGGCTACACCTTC
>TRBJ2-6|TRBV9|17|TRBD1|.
CASSVTGVSSGANVLTF
TGTGCCAGCAGCGTCACAGGGGTCTCCTCTGGGGCCAACGTCCTGACTTTC
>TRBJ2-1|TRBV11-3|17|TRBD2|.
CASSPRPGTSVHNEQFF
TGTGCCAGCAGCCCCCGGCCGGGGACTAGCGTTCACAATGAGCAGTTCTTC
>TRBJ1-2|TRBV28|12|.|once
CASSTTGIGYTF
TGTGCCAGCAGCACTACAGGGATCGGCTACACCTTC
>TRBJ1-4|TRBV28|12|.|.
CASRAGIEKLFF
TGTGCCAGCAGGGCAGGGATTGAAAAACTGTTTTTT
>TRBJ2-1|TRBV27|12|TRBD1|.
CASSPQGGEQFF
TGTGCCAGCAGTCCACAGGGGGGTGAGCAGTTCTTC